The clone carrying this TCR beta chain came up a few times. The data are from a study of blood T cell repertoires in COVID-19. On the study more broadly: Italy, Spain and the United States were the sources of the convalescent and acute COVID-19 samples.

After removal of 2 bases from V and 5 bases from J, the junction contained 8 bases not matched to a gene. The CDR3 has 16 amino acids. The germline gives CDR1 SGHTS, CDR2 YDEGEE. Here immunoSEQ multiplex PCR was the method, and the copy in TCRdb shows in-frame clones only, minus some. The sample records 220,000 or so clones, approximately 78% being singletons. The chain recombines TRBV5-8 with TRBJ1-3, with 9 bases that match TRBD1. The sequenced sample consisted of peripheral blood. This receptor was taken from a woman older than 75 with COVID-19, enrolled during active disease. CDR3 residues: CASSLSTGTGRNTIYF. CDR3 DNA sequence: TGTGCCAGCAGCTTATCCACCGGGACAGGGAGAAACACCATATATTTT.